This T cell receptor (beta chain) is drawn from a study of shared clonotypes between healthy human individuals. Study findings and constraints: The researchers took only blood, and tissue repertoires probably look different.

The quantity of DNA used in unsorted PBMC replicate PCRs was around 300 ng, corresponding to 30,000 or so T cell genomes. In the study's own analysis: ImmunoSEQ junction-only sequences lacked quality scores, so their filtering differed. The method was immunoSEQ multiplex PCR; TCRdb's version includes in-frame clones alone and lacks a portion of them. The DNA was the basis for D and trimming; V, J and clone size are from that table. Here the sample spans roughly 450,000 clones, less than 85% being singletons. Free of recent acute infections or vaccinations, the donors were healthy HIV-negative adults. Worth noting for this clone: Its specificity is unknown.

V was clipped by 4 bases and J by 3 bases; unmatched bases: 10. This CDR3 is 16 amino acids long. The germline CDR1 and CDR2 sequences are SGHTA and FQGNSA. The V and J genes are TRBV7-2 and TRBJ2-3; 7 bases are a match to TRBD1. The receptor was derived from a woman in her thirties or forties in good health. Some clones in this sample may be carry-over from other donors' samples. The sample consisted of PBMCs. CDR3 loop: CASSSPRQGSTDTQYF. The CDR3 nucleotides are TGTGCCAGCAGCTCACCTCGACAGGGTAGTACAGATACGCAGTATTTT.